These T cell receptor beta chains were read from a single sample in a study of cytomegalovirus exposure and HLA in healthy donors. The protocol was immunoSEQ multiplex PCR, while the TCRdb copy is restricted to in-frame clones and leaves out a portion. This sample carries roughly 73,000 clones, with roughly 13% going to the ten biggest clones. Sequenced input: PBMCs. The receptors were gathered from a man in his fifties or sixties in good health and CMV-seropositive. Each CDR3 is given with its conserved first and last residue. The order of the fields is V gene, D gene, J gene, CDR3 protein, CDR3 DNA. The D gene is left open where the match is weak.

V: TRBV30; D: NA; J: TRBJ2-1; CDR3: CAWIVQGTHNEQFF; DNA: TGTGCCTGGATTGTACAAGGGACTCACAATGAGCAGTTCTTC
V: TRBV30; D: NA; J: TRBJ1-2; CDR3: CAWLSDRGYGYTF; DNA: TGTGCCTGGCTTTCGGACAGAGGTTATGGCTACACCTTC
V: TRBV10-3; D: TRBD2; J: TRBJ2-5; CDR3: CAISPGLVLRETQYF; DNA: TGTGCCATCAGTCCCGGACTAGTGCTGCGAGAGACCCAGTACTTC
V: TRBV11-2; D: TRBD1; J: TRBJ1-2; CDR3: CASSLGGTGGYGYTF; DNA: TGTGCCAGCAGCTTAGGGGGGACAGGGGGCTATGGCTACACCTTC
V: TRBV5-4; D: NA; J: TRBJ2-1; CDR3: CASSLGQGKVDEQFF; DNA: TGTGCCAGCAGCTTGGGGCAGGGTAAGGTAGATGAGCAGTTCTTC
V: TRBV5-1; D: NA; J: TRBJ2-3; CDR3: CASSIGQTDTQYF; DNA: TGCGCCAGCAGCATAGGACAGACAGATACGCAGTATTTT
V: TRBV5-1; D: TRBD1; J: TRBJ1-1; CDR3: CASSLAGRGGGGNTEAFF; DNA: TGCGCCAGCAGCTTGGCCGGGCGGGGAGGAGGGGGCAACACTGAAGCTTTCTTT
V: TRBV5-1; D: TRBD1; J: TRBJ1-1; CDR3: CASSLQGQGETEAFF; DNA: TGCGCCAGCAGCTTGCAGGGACAGGGGGAGACTGAAGCTTTCTTT
V: TRBV4-2; D: NA; J: TRBJ1-2; CDR3: CASSLDSQYGYTF; DNA: TGTGCCAGCAGCCTGGACAGCCAGTATGGCTACACCTTC
V: TRBV11-2; D: TRBD1; J: TRBJ2-5; CDR3: CASSLEQGRETQYF; DNA: TGTGCCAGCAGCTTAGAACAGGGGCGAGAGACCCAGTACTTC
V: TRBV5-6; D: TRBD1; J: TRBJ1-4; CDR3: CASSLGDRDEKLFF; DNA: TGTGCCAGCAGCTTGGGAGACAGGGATGAAAAACTGTTTTTT
V: TRBV25-1; D: TRBD1; J: TRBJ1-1; CDR3: CASSPGTGAMNTEAFF; DNA: TGTGCCAGCAGTCCGGGGACAGGGGCCATGAACACTGAAGCTTTCTTT
V: TRBV4-1; D: TRBD2; J: TRBJ2-5; CDR3: CASSQDGGRETQYF; DNA: TGCGCCAGCAGCCAAGATGGCGGGAGGGAGACCCAGTACTTC
V: TRBV6-4; D: NA; J: TRBJ2-3; CDR3: CASSVGTSTDTQYF; DNA: TGTGCCAGCTCCGTGGGGACTAGCACAGATACGCAGTATTTT
V: TRBV5-1; D: TRBD2; J: TRBJ2-3; CDR3: CASTPGRALTDTQYF; DNA: TGCGCCAGCACTCCGGGGAGGGCTTTGACAGATACGCAGTATTTT
V: TRBV7-9; D: TRBD1; J: TRBJ2-2; CDR3: CASSSPDRAGELFF; DNA: TGTGCCAGCAGCTCGCCAGACAGGGCCGGGGAGCTGTTTTTT
V: TRBV11-2; D: NA; J: TRBJ2-2; CDR3: CASSLWEFTGELFF; DNA: TGTGCCAGCAGCTTATGGGAGTTTACCGGGGAGCTGTTTTTT
V: TRBV10-3; D: NA; J: TRBJ2-7; CDR3: CAISEGGSSYEQYF; DNA: TGTGCCATCAGTGAGGGAGGGAGCTCCTACGAGCAGTACTTC